This T cell receptor (beta chain) was sequenced in a study of spatial heterogeneity in lung cancer (dated by TCRdb to about 2019). With respect to the entire study: Beta-chain transcripts were consistently detected in greater numbers than alpha-chain transcripts, which likely reflects a higher abundance of beta-chain transcripts. In the raw uncorrected reads, each unique combination of TCR and UMI appeared on average more than ten times. TCR repertoire features were related to nonsynonymous mutation counts determined by whole-exome sequencing of tumor tissue. TCR alpha and beta repertoires were quantitatively compared across multiple tumor regions, matched nontumor lung and blood in non-small cell lung cancer. Both alpha and beta chains were TCR-sequenced in approximately 220 tumor regions, under 80 matched nontumor lung samples and roughly 50 PBMC samples obtained at surgery. What the research found in general, with its limitations: Ubiquitous expanded tumor TCRs were detected in blood more often at tumor resection than at routine follow-up. Additional single-cell paired TCR alpha and beta sequencing was considered necessary to confirm, at a functional level, the hypothesis that regional TCRs recognize regional mutations.

The time point label corresponds to: sample taken at primary tumor resection. TCR sequencing used whole RNA extracted from tumor and nontumor lung tissue, or from cryopreserved PBMC samples, without cell sorting. Donors were 72 patients with early-stage, untreated non-small cell lung cancer from the lung TRACERx cohort. Only patients with enough RNA available from two or more tumor regions were chosen for TCR sequencing. The library was made by 5' RACE. Sequencing took place on a NextSeq 500. In the TCR library protocol, a unique molecular identifier was attached to each TCR cDNA molecule so that PCR and sequencing errors could be corrected. Regarding the original processing steps: Decombinator tools were used for TCR identification, UMI-based error correction and CDR3 extraction. TCRs above a frequency of 2 per 1,000, corresponding to the top 1% of the tumor frequency distribution, were defined as expanded. Rényi diversity was computed with the R vegan package after subsampling each repertoire 100 times to 5,000 TCRs. CDR3 similarity networks were built from amino acid triplet string-kernel similarity, with CDR3s being connected when pairwise similarity was above 0.82. Through fastp at Q25 and MiXCR, TCRdb rebuilt clones from the public reads, retaining in-frame beta chains. Rows are unified per CDR3 protein, each entry keeping the most common DNA and genes. The V and J calls and clone size come from TCRdb's table, not from the authors' own analysis. This sample has tens of thousands of distinct CDR3 sequences in its table, and roughly 9.5% of those were observed once. The ten biggest clones cover 6.9% of the sample.

This clonotype was recorded many times. The clone's antigen remains unknown. No much larger clone exists at a distance of one base, and base qualities are not known. The sequencing here drew on PBMCs, taken at surgery. This clonotype was sampled from a male donor with early-stage non-small cell lung cancer.

Read as DNA, the sequence is TGCGCCAGCAGCATAGCGGGAGGAGACACAGATACGCAGTATTTT. The resulting protein is CASSIAGGDTDTQYF. The V gene is TRBV5-1 and the J gene is TRBJ2-3; the junction holds 10 bases that match TRBD2. Looking up the germline V gene yields CDR1 SGHRS and CDR2 YFSETQ. V loses 4 bases at its end and J loses 2 bases; junction bases beyond the gene matches: 4. The CDR3 measures 15 amino acids from cysteine to phenylalanine. Only the CDR3 region is kept as DNA, spanning 45 bases read in frame from base 1.